Listed below are T cell receptor beta chains from one sample, sequenced in a study of Graves' ophthalmopathy and Graves' hyperthyroidism. One entry per CDR3 protein results from TCRdb running MiXCR on the multiplex PCR reads. The sample lists more than 300,000 distinct CDR3 sequences, about 18% occurring once. Material: peripheral blood. These receptors all stem from an adult woman with stable Graves' hyperthyroidism. The CDR3 runs from the conserved cysteine through the conserved F or W. The order of the fields is V gene, D gene, J gene, clone size, CDR3 protein, CDR3 DNA. D genes are given only for firm matches. Rows give clone size only sometimes, using once, few, many, or a class for an expanded clone.

TRBV28	NA	TRBJ2-2	many	CASSHNRDPNTGELFF	TGTGCCAGCAGTCACAACCGGGACCCCAACACCGGGGAGCTGTTTTTT
TRBV28	NA	TRBJ2-7	NA	CASSFDTGEEYF	TGTGCCAGCAGTTTTGACACGGGCGAGGAGTACTTC
TRBV6-5	TRBD1	TRBJ2-2	NA	CASSYSTGLHTGELFF	TGTGCCAGCAGTTACTCGACAGGGTTGCACACCGGGGAGCTGTTTTTT
TRBV20-1	TRBD1	TRBJ2-7	NA	CSLGQGDRQYF	TGCAGTTTGGGACAGGGGGATCGGCAGTACTTC
TRBV28	TRBD1	TRBJ2-7	many	CASSSQGRPPYEQYF	TGTGCCAGCAGTTCACAGGGGCGTCCTCCCTACGAGCAGTACTTC
TRBV12-3/TRBV12-4	NA	TRBJ2-2	many	CASTLNTGELFF	TGTGCCAGCACCCTGAACACCGGGGAGCTGTTTTTT
TRBV6-5	NA	TRBJ1-2	many	CASSFYPGTPTF	TGTGCCAGCAGTTTTTACCCGGGTACCCCCACCTTC
TRBV27	NA	TRBJ1-2	NA	CAHESAFNYGYTF	TGTGCCCATGAAAGTGCCTTCAACTATGGCTACACCTTC
TRBV12-3/TRBV12-4	NA	TRBJ1-1	many	CASSGIQGLAGDTEAFF	TGTGCCAGCAGCGGGATTCAGGGTTTAGCCGGCGACACTGAAGCTTTCTTT
TRBV6-5	TRBD1	TRBJ2-7	many	CASSYGVGTAYEQYF	TGTGCCAGCAGTTACGGGGTAGGGACAGCCTACGAGCAGTACTTC
TRBV6-2/TRBV6-3	TRBD1	TRBJ1-2	many	CASTRDRRGYTF	TGTGCCAGCACAAGGGACAGAAGGGGCTACACCTTC
TRBV6-1	TRBD2	TRBJ2-2	many	CASSEAVAGTNTGELFF	TGTGCCAGCAGTGAAGCCGTAGCGGGGACGAACACCGGGGAGCTGTTTTTT
TRBV7-2	TRBD1	TRBJ2-7	many	CASSLVFGTGAYEQYF	TGTGCCAGCAGCTTAGTTTTCGGGACAGGGGCCTACGAGCAGTACTTC
TRBV6-1	NA	TRBJ1-2	NA	CASSEHPGPYGYTF	TGTGCCAGCAGTGAACATCCGGGGCCCTATGGCTACACCTTC
TRBV19	NA	TRBJ1-5	NA	CASSIVSYSNQPQHF	TGTGCCAGTAGTATAGTGAGTTATAGCAATCAGCCCCAGCATTTT
TRBV30	NA	TRBJ1-1	many	CAWSPQRTEAFF	TGTGCCTGGAGTCCTCAGCGGACTGAAGCTTTCTTT
TRBV6-5	NA	TRBJ2-3	few	CASSYSWSGGGDTQYF	TGTGCCAGCAGTTACTCTTGGAGCGGAGGAGGGGATACGCAGTATTTT
TRBV9	NA	TRBJ2-7	many	CASSVVKSYEQYF	TGTGCCAGCAGCGTAGTCAAGAGCTACGAGCAGTACTTC
TRBV30	NA	TRBJ1-5	NA	CAWSSKGNQPQHF	TGTGCCTGGAGTTCAAAGGGGAATCAGCCCCAGCATTTT
TRBV6-1	NA	TRBJ1-5	many	CASSKTGYEQPQHF	TGTGCCAGCAGTAAGACAGGCTATGAACAGCCCCAGCATTTT
TRBV15	NA	TRBJ1-1	many	CATSRASSNTEAFF	TGTGCCACCAGCCGGGCAAGTTCGAACACTGAAGCTTTCTTT
TRBV7-8	TRBD1	TRBJ2-7	many	CASSIYRGKSSYEQYF	TGTGCCAGCAGCATCTACAGGGGGAAGAGCTCCTACGAGCAGTACTTC
TRBV5-1	TRBD1	TRBJ2-3	many	CASSMGQGVDTQYF	TGCGCCAGCAGCATGGGACAGGGGGTAGATACGCAGTATTTT
TRBV19	NA	TRBJ2-7	many	CASSRGSTEQYF	TGTGCCAGTAGTCGTGGGAGTACCGAGCAGTACTTC
TRBV6-1	NA	TRBJ2-7	NA	CASSESGWGTPSYEQYF	TGTGCCAGCAGTGAATCGGGCTGGGGGACACCCTCCTACGAGCAGTACTTC
TRBV12-3/TRBV12-4	TRBD1	TRBJ1-6	many	CASSTGQPNSPLHF	TGTGCCAGCAGCACGGGACAGCCAAATTCACCCCTCCACTTT
TRBV4-3	TRBD1	TRBJ1-2	NA	CASSRDPGGGGYTF	TGCGCCAGCAGCCGAGACCCAGGGGGCGGTGGCTACACCTTC
TRBV6-2/TRBV6-3	TRBD2	TRBJ2-2	NA	CACSTSLAGGGELFF	TGTGCCTGCAGTACCTCTCTAGCGGGAGGCGGGGAGCTGTTTTTT
TRBV6-2/TRBV6-3	TRBD1	TRBJ1-1	many	CASSQPGQGRTEAFF	TGTGCCAGCAGTCAACCGGGACAGGGACGGACTGAAGCTTTCTTT
TRBV28	TRBD2	TRBJ2-2	many	CASTGLAGTGELFF	TGTGCCAGCACCGGACTAGCGGGAACCGGGGAGCTGTTTTTT
TRBV7-8	NA	TRBJ1-1	many	CASSPPGRRNTEAFF	TGTGCCAGCAGCCCACCGGGACGGAGGAACACTGAAGCTTTCTTT
TRBV20-1	NA	TRBJ1-5	many	CSARKAGGNQPQHF	TGCAGTGCTAGAAAGGCAGGAGGCAACCAGCCCCAGCATTTT
TRBV6-5	NA	TRBJ2-5	many	CASSYSIGESETQYF	TGTGCCAGCAGTTACTCGATTGGGGAAAGTGAGACCCAGTACTTC
TRBV28	NA	TRBJ2-7	NA	CASSLGGGRLNYEQYF	TGTGCCAGCAGTTTAGGAGGAGGGCGATTGAACTACGAGCAGTACTTC
TRBV7-8	TRBD1	TRBJ1-5	many	CASSLSGGDNQPQHF	TGTGCCAGCAGCTTATCAGGGGGGGATAATCAGCCCCAGCATTTT
TRBV27	TRBD1	TRBJ1-1	many	CASRTAGGVTEAFF	TGTGCCAGCAGAACTGCAGGGGGCGTCACTGAAGCTTTCTTT
TRBV30	TRBD1	TRBJ1-2	few	CACPGQGAESYGYTF	TGTGCCTGCCCGGGACAGGGGGCAGAGTCCTATGGCTACACCTTC
TRBV6-2/TRBV6-3	NA	TRBJ2-7	many	CASSYSRYPYEQYF	TGTGCCAGCAGTTACTCGAGATACCCCTACGAGCAGTACTTC
TRBV18	NA	TRBJ2-5	many	CASSPLQGETETQYF	TGTGCCAGCTCACCATTACAGGGAGAGACAGAGACCCAGTACTTC
TRBV20-1	TRBD2	TRBJ2-5	few	CSARDSEASGILETQYF	TGCAGTGCTAGAGATTCGGAAGCTAGCGGGATTCTGGAGACCCAGTACTTC
TRBV2	NA	TRBJ2-7	many	CASRPGGETYEQYF	TGTGCCAGCAGACCCGGGGGAGAAACCTACGAGCAGTACTTC
TRBV5-1	NA	TRBJ2-7	few	CASSEGLGGIYEQYF	TGCGCCAGCAGCGAGGGACTCGGCGGGATCTACGAGCAGTACTTC
TRBV7-6	NA	TRBJ2-2	many	CASSLAGQETGELFF	TGTGCCAGCAGCTTAGCGGGCCAAGAGACCGGGGAGCTGTTTTTT
TRBV15	NA	TRBJ1-5	many	CATSRDRRPNQPQHF	TGTGCCACCAGCAGAGATCGACGGCCCAATCAGCCCCAGCATTTT
TRBV20-1	NA	TRBJ1-5	many	CSARDPDSNQPQHF	TGCAGTGCTAGAGATCCAGATAGCAATCAGCCCCAGCATTTT
TRBV7-6	NA	TRBJ1-5	many	CASTHSRHGRSNQPQHF	TGTGCCAGCACTCACTCCCGTCACGGCCGAAGCAATCAGCCCCAGCATTTT
TRBV29-1	NA	TRBJ1-1	NA	CSVDEWARGSGAFF	TGCAGCGTTGACGAGTGGGCGCGAGGGTCTGGAGCTTTCTTT
TRBV14	NA	TRBJ1-2	many	CASSQDTAAGVHGYTF	TGTGCCAGCAGCCAAGATACGGCGGCAGGGGTACATGGCTACACCTTC
TRBV28	TRBD1	TRBJ2-7	NA	CASSRPPGQGWEQYF	TGTGCCAGCAGCCGACCCCCGGGACAGGGGTGGGAGCAGTACTTC
TRBV7-9	NA	TRBJ2-3	few	CASSLGQLTDTQYF	TGTGCCAGCAGCTTAGGGCAGCTCACAGATACGCAGTATTTT
TRBV27	NA	TRBJ2-7	NA	CASSSAEATYELYF	TGTGCCAGCAGTTCCGCCGAGGCTACCTACGAGCTGTACTTC
TRBV11-2	NA	TRBJ2-5	many	CASSLESPETQYF	TGTGCCAGCAGCTTAGAATCCCCAGAGACCCAGTACTTC
TRBV11-2	NA	TRBJ1-6	many	CASSPGRGNNSPLHF	TGTGCCAGCAGCCCAGGACGGGGAAATAATTCACCCCTCCACTTT
TRBV30	TRBD2	TRBJ2-4	many	CAWSVRGGAKNIQYF	TGTGCCTGGAGTGTGCGGGGGGGGGCCAAAAACATTCAGTACTTC
TRBV29-1	TRBD2	TRBJ2-5	many	CSVGLGGQETQYF	TGCAGCGTTGGTTTGGGGGGGCAAGAGACCCAGTACTTC